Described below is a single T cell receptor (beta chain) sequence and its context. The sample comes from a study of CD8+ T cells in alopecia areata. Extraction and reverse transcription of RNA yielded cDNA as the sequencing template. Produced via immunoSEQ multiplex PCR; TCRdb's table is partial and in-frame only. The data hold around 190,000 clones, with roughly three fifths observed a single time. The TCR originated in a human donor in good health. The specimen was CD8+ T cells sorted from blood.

CDR3 amino acids: CASSLRASGENEQFF. CDR3 DNA: TGCGCCAGCAGCCTTAGGGCTAGCGGGGAAAATGAGCAGTTCTTC. This rearrangement joins TRBV4-1 to TRBJ2-1; TRBD2 aligns across 9 bases. This CDR3 spans 15 amino acids. Germline V CDR1 and CDR2: MGHRA, YSYEKL. The V gene end was trimmed by 4 bases and the J gene end by 7 bases; junction bases not matched to a gene: 8.